What follows is one T cell receptor beta chain and its context. The target antigen is unknown. The V gene lost 2 bases and the J gene lost 2 bases, with 4 bases spanning the gap. CDR3 length equals 14 residues. Germline-derived CDR1 and CDR2 are MNHNY and SVGAGI (reference sequence). The data are from a study of post-analysis software for immune sequencing data. Study overall: Recorded disease courses covered relapsing-remitting, secondary progressive and progressive-relapsing multiple sclerosis. Some patients had no subtype annotation.

Whole-study results and caveats: Among 4 or 5 TRBV segments more frequent in patients than controls were TRBV5-6, TRBV5-1 and TRBV20-1. Samples prepared in the same batch strongly co-clustered by F measure. Controls' normalized Chao1 diversity significantly exceeded that of multiple sclerosis patients.

TCR beta libraries were prepared from cDNA with unique molecular identifiers. With about 1 to 11 million T cells as the source, hundreds of thousands of cDNA molecules resulted. TCRdb reprocessed the PCR reads via MiXCR and lists one record per CDR3 protein. The table has over 700,000 distinct CDR3 sequences, 25% to 30% seen once. This chain joins TRBV6-6 and TRBJ2-6; D is unresolved. The sample was blood. This sequence was found in a girl under 18 with multiple sclerosis. The CDR3 loop is CASSYETGANVLTF. The CDR3 DNA follows: TGTGCCAGCAGTTACGAGACTGGGGCCAACGTCCTGACTTTC.